These 24 T cell receptor beta chains were sequenced from one sample in a study of blood T cell repertoires in COVID-19. Sequencing used immunoSEQ multiplex PCR; TCRdb keeps in-frame clones, though not all of them. The sample lists about 75,000 clones, 74% occurring once. What was sequenced was peripheral blood. The source is a human donor with acute or convalescent COVID-19. The donor label of this sample is uncertain.

The chain is built from TRBV5-4 and TRBJ1-5; D perhaps matches TRBD1 (5 bases). The CDR3 is made up of 13 amino acids. Trimming left V 4 bases short and J 4 bases short, with 9 bases between. The germline V gene has CDR1 SGHNT and CDR2 YYREEE (reference sequence). CDR3 DNA: TGTGCCAGCAGCCAGGACACGAATCAGCCCCAGCATTTT. Amino acid sequence: CASSQDTNQPQHF.

CDR3 in DNA: TGTGCCAGCAGCGAGAGTACTAGCGCCTACGAGCAGTACTTC. It specifies CASSESTSAYEQYF. This chain uses TRBV9 with TRBJ2-7, with TRBD2 matching 7 bases. V shed 3 bases, J shed 2 bases, and the junction held 5 bases outside the gene matches. Germline CDR1 reads SGDLS; CDR2 reads YYNGEE. This CDR3 is 14 amino acids long.

In its sample, this clone was seen once. This chain connects TRBV6-5 to TRBJ2-5, with a possible D match to TRBD1 (5 bases). CDR1 is MNHEY, CDR2 SVGAGI, per germline. The V gene lost 4 bases and the J gene lost 1 base, with 10 bases spanning the gap. The CDR3 totals 14 residues. For the CDR3, the DNA is TGTGCCAGCAGTTTTGACAGACTCCAAGAGACCCAGTACTTC. Protein: CASSFDRLQETQYF.

V usage is TRBV4-1 and J usage is TRBJ2-3; 7 bases are a match to TRBD1. The germline V gene encodes CDR1 MGHRA and CDR2 YSYEKL. V shed 3 bases and J 2 bases; nucleotides not matched to a gene: 5. CDR3 length equals 15 residues. CDR3 residues: CASSQTDRVTDTQYF. The CDR3 DNA sequence: TGCGCCAGCAGCCAGACAGACAGGGTCACAGATACGCAGTATTTT.

The V call is TRBV3-1 (or the pseudogene TRBV3-2), the J call TRBJ2-2, with TRBD2 identical over 7 bases. V lost 0 bases and J lost 3; bases outside the gene matches: 7. Germline V gene lookup returns CDR1 LGHDT and CDR2 YNNKEL (reference sequence). The length of the CDR3 is 17 residues. The CDR3 sequence: CASSQEPGRGDTGELFF. DNA of the CDR3: TGTGCCAGCAGCCAAGAGCCAGGGAGGGGTGACACCGGGGAGCTGTTTTTT.

The chain links TRBV21-1 to TRBJ2-7; the D segment call TRBD2 is taken from the table without a DNA check. TRBV21-1 is termed a pseudogene. The CDR3 consists of 15 residues. The DNA of the CDR3 is TGTGCCAGCAGCGCCCGACTAGCGGACCCCTACGAGCAGTACTTC. Encoded protein: CASSARLADPYEQYF.

This clone has only one observation. V gene TRBV24-1 combines with J gene TRBJ1-1; D possibly corresponds to TRBD1 (5 bases). Germline V CDR1 and CDR2: KGHDR, SFDVKD. CDR3 length equals 15 residues. Deletions cut 4 bases from V and 3 bases from J, with 14 bases between. The CDR3 region is CATSDRRGTDTEAFF. The DNA for the CDR3 is TGTGCCACCAGTGACCGACGGGGGACCGACACTGAAGCTTTCTTT.

The chain joins TRBV19 to TRBJ1-4; D is ambiguous. Trimming stripped 5 bases from V and 5 bases from J, with 15 bases between. In germline, CDR1 is LNHDA, CDR2 SQIVND (reference sequence). The CDR3 totals 15 residues. This CDR3 reads CASSGLADQNEKLFF. The DNA of the CDR3 is TGTGCCAGTAGTGGGCTGGCCGATCAGAATGAAAAACTGTTTTTT. The entire variable domain, with the rest obtained from reference TRBV19 and TRBJ1-4, is as follows: DGGITQSPKYLFRKEGQNVTLSCEQNLNHDAMYWYRQDPGQGLRLIYYSQIVNDFQKGDIAEGYSVSREKKESFPLTVTSAQKNPTAFYLCASSGLADQNEKLFFGSGTQLSVL.

The rearrangement uses TRBV3-1 (or the pseudogene TRBV3-2) and TRBJ2-3; 7 nucleotides align to TRBD2. CDR3 length: 15 residues. Germline V gene lookup returns CDR1 LGHDT and CDR2 YNNKEL (reference sequence). Unmatched junction bases numbered 0, after V lost 0 bases and J lost 0 bases. This chain's CDR3 is CASSQDGGSTDTQYF. In DNA, the CDR3 is TGTGCCAGCAGCCAAGACGGGGGGAGCACAGATACGCAGTATTTT.

On this clone itself: Distinct nucleotide sequences in the sample also encode this CDR3. The rearrangement joins TRBV2 to TRBJ2-1, with unresolved D. In germline, CDR1 is SNHLY, CDR2 FYNNEI. V was pared by 8 bases and J by 7 bases, with 9 bases between. This CDR3 contains 11 residues. In nucleotides, the CDR3 is TGTGCCAGCTCCCTACGGAATGAGCAGTTCTTC. Protein product: CASSLRNEQFF.

This clone was recorded once. The genes are TRBV7-3 and TRBJ2-3, with D tentatively TRBD1 (6 bases). The CDR3 extends over 11 amino acids. Trimming stripped 5 bases from V and 8 bases from J, with 8 bases between. Germline-derived CDR1 and CDR2 are SGHTA and FQGTGA. Here the CDR3 reads CASSEGGTQYF. In DNA form, the CDR3 reads TGTGCCAGCAGCGAAGGGGGTACGCAGTATTTT. Combining the CDR3 with reference TRBV7-3 and TRBJ2-3 gives the whole variable domain GAGVSQTPSNKVTEKGKYVELRCDPISGHTALYWYRQSLGQGPEFLIYFQGTGAADDSGLPNDRFFAVRPEGSVSTLKIQRTERGDSAVYLCASSEGGTQYFGPGTRLTVL.

The rearrangement uses TRBV18 and TRBJ2-1; TRBD2 might be the D (5 bases). CDR1 is KGHSH, CDR2 LQKENI, per germline. V shed 9 bases and J shed 10 bases, with 16 bases lying between them. This CDR3 is built from 12 residues. CDR3 nucleotide sequence: TGTGCCAGTTACACGTCGGGGAGCGAGCAGTTCTTC. Its protein product is CASYTSGSEQFF.

This clone was seen a handful of times. The V and J genes are TRBV5-5 and TRBJ1-2; 11 bases are shared with TRBD1. The CDR3 loop spans 13 amino acids. Germline CDR1 SGHKS, CDR2 YYEKEE (reference sequence). V dropped 7 bases and J dropped 8; count of bases not matched to a gene: 7. The CDR3 DNA follows: TGTGCCAGCGAGGACAGGGGGCGGAGAGGCTACACCTTC. Residues: CASEDRGRRGYTF.

The J gene is TRBJ2-6, the V gene TRBV18, with 9 bases matching TRBD1. V gave up 5 bases and J gave up 4 bases; unmatched junction bases: 3. The CDR3 spans 15 residues. Germline V lookup: CDR1 KGHSH, CDR2 LQKENI. The CDR3 loop is CASSGTGTGANVLTF. The CDR3 DNA is TGTGCCAGCTCAGGGACAGGGACCGGGGCCAACGTCCTGACTTTC.

In this sample, this clone turned up a few times. The chain has TRBV5-4 and TRBJ2-7, with D perhaps TRBD2 (5 bases). Trimming pared 0 bases from V and 2 bases from J, leaving 12 bases between. This CDR3 has 15 amino acids. CDR1 and CDR2 from the germline V gene are SGHNT and YYREEE (reference sequence). The CDR3 DNA sequence: TGTGCCAGCAGCTTGGGGGGAACCGGGGCCTACGAGCAGTACTTC. Its translation is CASSLGGTGAYEQYF.

CDR3: CAWRRGQGSSYEQYF. The DNA of the CDR3 is TGTGCCTGGAGGAGGGGTCAGGGGAGCTCCTACGAGCAGTACTTC. The J gene is TRBJ2-7, the V gene TRBV30; the D gene is possibly TRBD1 (6 bases). Trimming shortened V by 3 bases and J by 0 bases, and 15 bases separated the two germline ends. Germline V gene sequence: CDR1 GTSNPN, CDR2 SVGIG (reference sequence). The CDR3 is 15 amino acids.

The chain couples TRBV11-2 to TRBJ2-1, with 12 nucleotides matching TRBD2. The CDR3 totals 16 residues. CDR1 is SGHAT and CDR2 is FQNNGV in the germline V gene. Trimming took 5 bases from V and 10 from J; bases not matched to a gene: 12. CDR3 in amino acids: CASSRALLAGGGEQFF. The CDR3 DNA sequence: TGTGCCAGCAGCCGCGCCCTACTAGCGGGGGGTGGAGAGCAGTTCTTC.

This rearrangement joins TRBV9 to TRBJ1-5; D call uncertain. The CDR3 runs 15 residues. Germline CDR1 and CDR2: SGDLS and YYNGEE. V lost 4 bases to trimming and J lost 3 bases, with 14 bases between them. DNA for the CDR3: TGTGCCAGCAGCCCCGAGGCGGCCCCCAATCAGCCCCAGCATTTT. Its translation is CASSPEAAPNQPQHF. The full variable domain, with the rest looked up from reference TRBV9 and TRBJ1-5, is DSGVTQTPKHLITATGQRVTLRCSPRSGDLSVYWYQQSLDQGLQFLIQYYNGEERAKGNILERFSAQQFPDLHSELNLSSLELGDSALYFCASSPEAAPNQPQHFGDGTRLSIL.

CDR3 in amino acids: CAIWTFPYEQYF. DNA of the CDR3: TGTGCCATCTGGACTTTTCCCTACGAGCAGTACTTC. This sequence joins TRBV21-1 and TRBJ2-7; the D call of TRBD2 is as the table states it, not checked on the DNA. TRBV21-1 is shown as a pseudogene. The CDR3 extends over 12 amino acids.

The chain combines TRBV2 with TRBJ2-3, with 7 bases lining up with TRBD2. With 7 bases clipped from V and 5 bases from J, the junction kept 12 bases outside the gene matches. The CDR3 is made up of 15 amino acids. Germline assignment: CDR1 SNHLY and CDR2 FYNNEI. The CDR3 protein is CASTRILAGVDTQYF. For the CDR3, the DNA is TGTGCCAGCACCAGAATCCTGGCGGGAGTAGATACGCAGTATTTT.

The rearrangement links TRBV9 to TRBJ2-5; perhaps TRBD1 as D (8 bases). Per the germline V gene, CDR1 is SGDLS and CDR2 is YYNGEE. The length of the CDR3 is 15 residues. Deletions cut 4 bases from V and 4 bases from J, with 17 bases between. CDR3 protein: CASSTRQGRGETQYF. CDR3 in DNA: TGTGCCAGCAGCACCCGACAGGGGAGGGGAGAGACCCAGTACTTC.

This clone was detected a few times. V is TRBV3-1 (or the pseudogene TRBV3-2) and J is TRBJ2-3, with a possible D match to TRBD2 (6 bases). Trimming shortened V by 5 bases and J by 7 bases, and 16 bases separated the two germline ends. This CDR3 contains 14 residues. Germline CDR1 LGHDT, CDR2 YNNKEL (reference sequence). Here the CDR3 DNA reads TGTGCCAGCAGCTCACGCAGGGAGGACAATACGCAGTATTTT. This sequence encodes CASSSRREDNTQYF.

The DNA of the CDR3 is TGTGCCAGCAGCTCGCAGGGGGCACCCCTCCACTTT. It yields the protein CASSSQGAPLHF. The chain links TRBV5-4 to TRBJ1-6; 7 nucleotides align to TRBD1. The J segment lost 11 bases and the V segment lost 3 bases, leaving 2 bases of the junction unmatched. Germline lookup yields CDR1 SGHNT and CDR2 YYREEE (reference sequence). This CDR3 has 12 amino acids.

The chain combines TRBV7-8 with TRBJ2-3; TRBD2 matches at 11 bases. This CDR3 has 16 residues. V lost 4 bases, J lost 1 base, and 4 bases stayed unmatched. Germline CDR1 SGHVS, CDR2 FQNEAQ. The CDR3 nucleotides are TGTGCCAGCAGCTCAGGACTAGCGGGTCGCACAGATACGCAGTATTTT. It is translated as CASSSGLAGRTDTQYF.